Listed below are T cell receptor beta chains from one sample, sequenced in a study of patients and donors after allogeneic stem cell transplantation. One entry per CDR3 protein, called by TCRdb with MiXCR from the RT-PCR reads. The sample lists 1,000 to 1,500 distinct CDR3 sequences; approximately 5% were seen once. Sequenced input: blood, either unsorted or a sorted T cell fraction (not recorded which). The receptors here all came from a human donor who was either an allogeneic HSCT recipient or a stem cell or donor lymphocyte infusion donor (not recorded which). It is not recorded whose cells these are; they may come from a transplant donor. The CDR3 runs from the conserved cysteine through the conserved F or W. Each record gives: V gene, J gene, CDR3 protein.

>TRBV7-2|TRBJ2-7
CASSLMGQTYEQYF
>TRBV7-2|TRBJ2-2
CASSLRDRAGELFF
>TRBV6-2/TRBV6-3|TRBJ2-7
CASSANTPYEQYF
>TRBV7-3|TRBJ2-3
CASSLKGPPQYF
>TRBV7-2|TRBJ1-3
CASSSFGTGGRNTIYF
>TRBV30|TRBJ2-2
CAWSVANTGELFF
>TRBV4-1|TRBJ2-7
CASSQVGRRTYEQYF
>TRBV7-2|TRBJ2-7
CASSLAQTSGQSYEQYF
>TRBV6-2/TRBV6-3|TRBJ2-1
CASKGTRRGSLENEQFF
>TRBV6-2/TRBV6-3|TRBJ2-1
CASSPGTSGSHNEQFF
>TRBV7-9|TRBJ2-5
CASSQGQGAQVRETQYF
>TRBV29-1|TRBJ1-6
CSVSTALDSPLHF
>TRBV9|TRBJ2-4
CASSVSGSGKNIQYF